What follows are 15 T cell receptor beta chains derived from one specimen sequenced in a study of T cell responses to AZD1222 COVID-19 vaccine. TCRdb keeps only in-frame clones here, not all; method: immunoSEQ multiplex PCR. The repertoire has 120,000 or so clones, 70% to 90% of them found once; the top ten carry roughly 1.7%. The sequences come from peripheral blood, collected on day 0 of AZD1222 vaccination. The source of these receptors is an adult in good health.

The V call is TRBV6-6, the J call TRBJ2-5; 13 bases are shared with TRBD2. The CDR3 consists of 16 residues. The ends lost 6 bases at V and 0 bases at J; junction bases unmatched: 4. Germline CDR1 is MNHNY and CDR2 is SVGAGI (reference sequence). The CDR3 sequence: CASSPGLAGDQETQYF. The CDR3 nucleotides are TGTGCCAGCAGCCCCGGACTAGCGGGGGACCAAGAGACCCAGTACTTC.

The genes are TRBV6-5 and TRBJ1-1; possible D gene TRBD1, 6 bases. In germline, CDR1 is MNHEY, CDR2 SVGAGI. This CDR3 contains 14 residues. V lost 11 bases to trimming and J lost 0 bases, with 16 bases between them. The CDR3 here is CAGGLTGLNTEAFF. CDR3 nucleotide sequence: TGTGCCGGGGGGTTGACAGGCCTGAACACTGAAGCTTTCTTT.

The chain is built from TRBV29-1 and TRBJ2-7; D remains ambiguous. This CDR3 has 14 residues. The V end was cut by 7 bases, the J end by 2 bases, with 18 bases between. The germline CDR1 and CDR2 sequences are SQVTM and ANQGSEA. The DNA of the CDR3 is TGCAGCGCCGCCCTGAGTGGAGCCACCTACGAGCAGTACTTC. It yields the protein CSAALSGATYEQYF.

The chain links TRBV6-5 to TRBJ2-7, with a possible D match to TRBD1 (6 bases). Germline loops: CDR1 MNHEY, CDR2 SVGAGI. This CDR3 contains 13 residues. V was pared by 6 bases and J by 2 bases, with 11 bases between. DNA for the CDR3: TGTGCCAGCAGCAGGGGACACACCTACGAGCAGTACTTC. Translated, it gives CASSRGHTYEQYF.

The V call is TRBV9, the J call TRBJ1-4; weak D call: TRBD1 (5 bases). Germline V gives CDR1 SGDLS, CDR2 YYNGEE. There are 15 residues in the CDR3. Trimming pared 4 bases from V and 5 bases from J, leaving 15 bases between. The CDR3 DNA is TGTGCCAGCAGCCCCCGGGGGAGTCACAATGAAAAACTGTTTTTT. Its protein is CASSPRGSHNEKLFF.

V and J are TRBV7-9 and TRBJ1-2; TRBD1 is a possible D gene (5 bases). CDR3 length: 13 residues. Germline V gene lookup returns CDR1 SEHNR and CDR2 FQNEAQ (reference sequence). Trimming left V 7 bases short and J 4 bases short, with 13 bases between. CDR3 protein: CASTEGHGYGYTF. CDR3 DNA sequence: TGTGCCAGCACTGAAGGACACGGCTATGGCTACACCTTC. Complete variable domain (other parts from reference TRBV7-9 and TRBJ1-2): DTGVSQNPRHKITKRGQNVTFRCDPISEHNRLYWYRQTLGQGPEFLTYFQNEAQLEKSRLLSDRFSAERPKGSFSTLEIQRTEQGDSAMYLCASTEGHGYGYTFGSGTRLTVV.

This chain uses TRBV18 with TRBJ1-4; possible D gene TRBD1, 5 bases. Trimming stripped 6 bases from V and 7 bases from J, with 18 bases between. The V gene's germline CDR1 is KGHSH and CDR2 LQKENI. This CDR3 spans 15 amino acids. CDR3 nucleotides: TGTGCCAGCTCCCGCGCATGGGACCGTGGTGAAAAACTGTTTTTT. Translation: CASSRAWDRGEKLFF.

This rearrangement joins TRBV30 to TRBJ2-3; either TRBD1 or TRBD2 may fit D (5 bases each). Between the trimmed V and J ends, which lost 2 bases and 1 base, there was a span of 10 bases. Germline CDR1 and CDR2: GTSNPN and SVGIG (reference sequence). CDR3 size: 14 residues. The CDR3 loop is CAWSSRGRTDTQYF. CDR3 sequence (DNA): TGTGCCTGGAGTTCCCGGGGACGCACAGATACGCAGTATTTT.

The rearrangement joins TRBV6-2 or TRBV6-3 to TRBJ1-4, with D unclear. V lost 5 bases to trimming and J lost 1 base, with 2 bases between them. Germline loops: CDR1 MNHEY, CDR2 SVGEGT. The CDR3 runs to 12 residues. CDR3 sequence: CASSQTNEKLFF. CDR3 DNA: TGTGCCAGCAGTCAAACTAATGAAAAACTGTTTTTT.

The chain combines TRBV9 with TRBJ2-2; D is unclear. This CDR3 is 12 amino acids long. CDR1 and CDR2 from the germline V gene are SGDLS and YYNGEE. V was shortened by 4 bases and J by 8 bases, with 9 bases between the two germline ends. The CDR3: CASSPHAGELFF. DNA of the CDR3: TGTGCCAGCAGCCCTCACGCTGGGGAGCTGTTTTTT. The full variable domain, rest sourced from reference TRBV9 and TRBJ2-2, is DSGVTQTPKHLITATGQRVTLRCSPRSGDLSVYWYQQSLDQGLQFLIQYYNGEERAKGNILERFSAQQFPDLHSELNLSSLELGDSALYFCASSPHAGELFFGEGSRLTVL.

The rearrangement joins TRBV19 to TRBJ1-5, with D uncertain. This CDR3 comprises 15 residues. With 7 bases removed from V and 6 bases from J, the gap between germline ends came to 19 bases. Germline CDR1 and CDR2: LNHDA and SQIVND (reference sequence). The DNA for the CDR3 is TGTGCCAGTACCGACAACGGCAGGCTAAGTCAGCCCCAGCATTTT. Translation: CASTDNGRLSQPQHF.

This sequence joins TRBV4-2 and TRBJ2-7; D is undetermined. CDR3 size: 16 residues. V gave up 0 bases and J gave up 0 bases, with 12 bases separating them. Germline CDR1 LGHNA, CDR2 YNFKEQ. CDR3: CASSQEGSVSSYEQYF. Written as DNA, the CDR3 is TGTGCCAGCAGCCAAGAGGGCAGCGTTAGCTCCTACGAGCAGTACTTC.

The chain recombines TRBV9 with TRBJ1-2, with D unclear. V was cut by 4 bases and J by 13 bases, with 14 bases left in between. The germline CDR1 and CDR2 sequences are SGDLS and YYNGEE. This CDR3 comprises 11 residues. Here the CDR3 reads CASSSQGGGTF. The CDR3 DNA reads as TGTGCCAGCAGCTCCCAAGGAGGTGGCACCTTC.

The CDR3 sequence: CASSRTGGYSEDTQYF. CDR3 coding DNA: TGTGCCAGCAGCAGGACAGGGGGCTACAGTGAGGATACGCAGTATTTT. The V gene is TRBV7-6, the J gene TRBJ2-3, with 11 bases lining up with TRBD1. Germline CDR1 is SGHVS and CDR2 is FNYEAQ. Trimming took 5 bases from V and 6 from J; bases not matched to a gene: 10. The CDR3 length is 16 residues. The variable domain in full, with the rest retrieved from reference TRBV7-6 and TRBJ2-3, is GAGVSQSPRYKVTKRGQDVALRCDPISGHVSLYWYRQALGQGPEFLTYFNYEAQQDKSGLPNDRFSAERPEGSISTLTIQRTEQRDSAMYRCASSRTGGYSEDTQYFGPGTRLTVL.

V is TRBV30 and J is TRBJ2-7; weak D call: TRBD1 (6 bases). Looked up from germline, CDR1 is GTSNPN and CDR2 is SVGIG (reference sequence). V gave up 5 bases and J gave up 4 bases, with 18 bases separating them. CDR3 length: 14 residues. The CDR3 DNA reads as TGTGCCTGGGGCCAGGGGACACTGTCTTACGAGCAGTACTTC. It encodes CAWGQGTLSYEQYF.